These T cell receptor beta chains were read from a single sample in a study of cytomegalovirus exposure and HLA in healthy donors. Clones were sequenced by immunoSEQ multiplex PCR, and TCRdb holds only the in-frame ones, with some missing. Altogether 75,000 to 100,000 clones are present, more than 70% being singletons, with the ten largest covering roughly 11%. The sequencing input was PBMCs. These receptors all come from a young man in good health and CMV-seropositive. Both conserved end residues are part of each CDR3. A D gene is named only where the DNA matches it firmly. Not all rows give a size; the values are once, few, many and, for expanded clones, a class.

D | J | V | size | DNA | CDR3
TRBD2 | TRBJ2-6 | TRBV7-3 | NA | TGTGCCAGCAGCCTAGCGGGGGCCGTAAGCTCTGGGGCCAACGTCCTGACTTTC | CASSLAGAVSSGANVLTF
TRBD2 | TRBJ2-3 | TRBV6-4 | many | TGTGCCAGCAGTGACTCTAGCGGGGGGGCAGATACGCAGTATTTT | CASSDSSGGADTQYF
NA | TRBJ1-2 | TRBV5-4 | NA | TGTGCCAGCAGTTACCTGTTGGTTACAGGGTGTCACTACACCTTC | CASSYLLVTGCHYTF
NA | TRBJ1-1 | TRBV7-9 | NA | TGTGCCAGCAGCTTAGGATTTAGCACTGAAGCTTTCTTT | CASSLGFSTEAFF
TRBD2 | TRBJ2-7 | TRBV4-2 | few | TGTGCCAGCAGCCAGGCTAGCGGGGAGACCTACGAGCAGTACTTC | CASSQASGETYEQYF
TRBD1 | TRBJ2-7 | TRBV2 | many | TGTGCCAGCAACCCTGCCGGGACAGGTTACGAGCAGTACTTC | CASNPAGTGYEQYF
NA | TRBJ1-1 | TRBV27 | once | TGTGCCAGCAGTCCGACAGTGAACACTGAAGCTTTCTTT | CASSPTVNTEAFF
NA | TRBJ2-7 | TRBV7-6 | NA | TGTGCCAGCAGCGAACTGCCGGGAACCTACGAGCAGTACTTC | CASSELPGTYEQYF
TRBD1 | TRBJ2-7 | TRBV10-2 | few | TGCGCCAGCGGGGAAGGACAGGGCTACGAGCAGTACTTC | CASGEGQGYEQYF
TRBD1 | TRBJ1-4 | TRBV7-9 | NA | TGTGCCAGCAGACCCAATGACAGGGTGTACTCCACTAATGAAAAACTGTTTTTT | CASRPNDRVYSTNEKLFF
NA | TRBJ2-7 | TRBV15 | NA | TGTGCCACCAGCAGAGTCGCCGGGAATAACGAGCAGTACTTC | CATSRVAGNNEQYF
NA | TRBJ1-5 | TRBV7-8 | NA | TGTGCCAGCAGCTTAGTCAGAGCGAATCAGCCCCAGCATTTT | CASSLVRANQPQHF
NA | TRBJ1-5 | TRBV27 | few | TGTGCCAGCCCCGGGGGGCTTAGCAATCAGCCCCAGCATTTT | CASPGGLSNQPQHF
TRBD1 | TRBJ2-3 | TRBV5-6 | NA | TGTGCCAGCAGCTTGGGGTTTCATCAGGGGGCAGATACGCAGTATTTT | CASSLGFHQGADTQYF
NA | TRBJ1-2 | TRBV5-5 | NA | TGTGCCAGCAGCTTGGGCGTTGGGAGCAGAAGCTATGGCTACACCTTC | CASSLGVGSRSYGYTF
TRBD2 | TRBJ2-7 | TRBV6-4 | NA | TGTGCCAGCAGTTTACTAGCGGGGGGCTCCTACGAGCAGTACTTC | CASSLLAGGSYEQYF
NA | TRBJ1-2 | TRBV7-9 | NA | TGTGCCAGCAGCTCCGGTTATGGCTACACCTTC | CASSSGYGYTF
NA | TRBJ1-4 | TRBV7-9 | NA | TGTGCCAGCACCTCCCCTTCCGAAAAACTGTTTTTT | CASTSPSEKLFF
NA | TRBJ1-5 | TRBV6-1 | medium-sized | TGTGCCAGCACGACAGCCCCCCAACAGCCCCAGCATTTT | CASTTAPQQPQHF
TRBD2 | TRBJ2-7 | TRBV18 | NA | TGTGCCAGCTCACCGCGGGGGTTCGAGCAGTACTTC | CASSPRGFEQYF
NA | TRBJ1-1 | TRBV11-2 | NA | TGTGCCAGCATCTCTGGTGGAGGGAGGGCTTTCTTT | CASISGGGRAFF
TRBD2 | TRBJ2-5 | TRBV19 | NA | TGTGCCAGTAGTGACCGCGGGGGGGCCGGGGAGACCCAGTACTTC | CASSDRGGAGETQYF
TRBD1 | TRBJ1-2 | TRBV28 | NA | TGTGCCAGCAGTCCTGGGGACAGCTATGGCTACACCTTC | CASSPGDSYGYTF
TRBD1 | TRBJ2-7 | TRBV4-1 | NA | TGCGCCAGCAGCTCAGATTGGGGACAGACCTACGAGCAGTACTTC | CASSSDWGQTYEQYF
NA | TRBJ2-6 | TRBV7-2 | NA | TGTGCCAGCAGCTTAACGTCTGGGGCCGGTGGGGCCAACGTCCTGACTTTC | CASSLTSGAGGANVLTF
TRBD1 | TRBJ2-5 | TRBV5-6 | few | TGTGCCAGCAGCCCCTGGGACAGGGCGCAAGAGACCCAGTACTTC | CASSPWDRAQETQYF
TRBD2 | TRBJ2-1 | TRBV5-4 | NA | TGTGCCAGCAGCTTGGCCGCCCGGCGGGGGGGGAGCAATGAGCAGTTCTTC | CASSLAARRGGSNEQFF
TRBD1 | TRBJ1-1 | TRBV28 | NA | TGTGCCAGCAGTTTTGCCACACAGGGGACACTAGAGAACACTGAAGCTTTCTTT | CASSFATQGTLENTEAFF
NA | TRBJ1-6 | TRBV4-1 | few | TGCGCCAGCAGCCAACGTGAGCGCCGGATAAGCTCCTATAATTCACCCCTCCACTTT | CASSQRERRISSYNSPLHF
TRBD1 | TRBJ2-7 | TRBV19 | NA | TGTGCCAGTAGTTTCACAGGGGACGAGCAGTACTTC | CASSFTGDEQYF
NA | TRBJ1-1 | TRBV28 | NA | TGTGCCAGCAGTTTTCGGGTCGGCAACACTGAAGCTTTCTTT | CASSFRVGNTEAFF
NA | TRBJ2-3 | TRBV6-4 | NA | TGTGCCAGCAGTGAGAGGAGCACAGATACGCAGTATTTT | CASSERSTDTQYF
NA | TRBJ2-7 | TRBV6-5 | NA | TGTGCCAGCAGAACCAGACCGGGCTACGAGCAGTACTTC | CASRTRPGYEQYF
NA | TRBJ1-5 | TRBV5-3 | NA | TGTGCCAGAAGCTGCCCAGGGGAACGCCTTATATTTGGCAATCAGCCCCAGCATTTT | CARSCPGERLIFGNQPQHF
TRBD1 | TRBJ1-2 | TRBV7-9 | once | TGTGCCAGCAGCTTTCCTGACAGGGCTAACTATGGCTACACCTTC | CASSFPDRANYGYTF
NA | TRBJ2-7 | TRBV5-1 | NA | TGCGCCAGCAGCTTGGATGGACAGCCCTACGAGCAGTACTTC | CASSLDGQPYEQYF
NA | TRBJ2-5 | TRBV7-8 | few | TGTGCCAGCAGCTTTGGCCCGGACTTATTAATGGAGACCCAGTACTTC | CASSFGPDLLMETQYF
TRBD1 | TRBJ2-1 | TRBV9 | NA | TGTGCCAGCAGCAAGGACAGGCTTAGCTCCTACAATGAGCAGTTCTTC | CASSKDRLSSYNEQFF
NA | TRBJ1-2 | TRBV5-6 | NA | TGTGCCAGCAGCTTGGGGACAGAGAACTATGGCTACACCTTC | CASSLGTENYGYTF
NA | TRBJ1-1 | TRBV30 | NA | TGTGCCTGGAGTCCTCGGAACTCGAGGACTGAAGCTTTCTTT | CAWSPRNSRTEAFF
NA | TRBJ1-1 | TRBV6-1 | NA | TGTGCCAGCAGTGAACAGAGTCCCGCGGTAGCTTTCTTT | CASSEQSPAVAFF
NA | TRBJ1-1 | TRBV7-6 | NA | TGTGCCAGCAGCCCTCGACAGGACCACACTGAAGCTTTCTTT | CASSPRQDHTEAFF
TRBD1 | TRBJ1-2 | TRBV28 | NA | TGTGCCAGCACGGACAGGACCTATGGCTACACCTTC | CASTDRTYGYTF
NA | TRBJ2-7 | TRBV30 | NA | TGTGCCTTCACGGGAACCGTCTCCTACGAGCAGTACTTC | CAFTGTVSYEQYF
NA | TRBJ1-1 | TRBV19 | NA | TGTGCCAGCGCAAGGGGCCGCACAGGGCCGATGAACACTGAAGCTTTCTTT | CASARGRTGPMNTEAFF
NA | TRBJ2-7 | TRBV5-6 | NA | TGTGCCAGCAGTCAGGACTCCTACGAGCAGTACTTC | CASSQDSYEQYF
TRBD1 | TRBJ2-2 | TRBV5-1 | NA | TGCGCCAGCAGCTTAAGACAGGGGGCGGACGGGGAGCTGTTTTTT | CASSLRQGADGELFF
TRBD1 | TRBJ2-7 | TRBV6-5 | once | TGTGCCAGCAGTGGGAGACAGGGAACCTACGAGCAGTACTTC | CASSGRQGTYEQYF
TRBD2 | TRBJ2-3 | TRBV11-2 | NA | TGTGCCAGCAGCTTAAACAGCGGGGGGGCCACAGATACGCAGTATTTT | CASSLNSGGATDTQYF
NA | TRBJ1-2 | TRBV27 | once | TGTGCCAGCAGTCTGACAGGAAACTATGGCTACACCTTC | CASSLTGNYGYTF
NA | TRBJ1-5 | TRBV19 | NA | TGTGCCAGTAGTGGGGGACACCGACTTCCCCAGCATTTT | CASSGGHRLPQHF
TRBD1 | TRBJ2-7 | TRBV5-1 | NA | TGCGCCAGCAGCTTGGGACCGGGACAGAACTACGAGCAGTACTTC | CASSLGPGQNYEQYF
NA | TRBJ2-1 | TRBV5-8 | few | TGTGCCAGCTCGTTGGCCTTACGTTACAATGAGCAGTTCTTC | CASSLALRYNEQFF
NA | TRBJ2-5 | TRBV2 | once | TGTGCCAGCAGTGAAACAGGGACGTCACAAGAGACCCAGTACTTC | CASSETGTSQETQYF
NA | TRBJ1-2 | TRBV6-6 | NA | TGTGCCAGCGGAGGTGAAGGTAATGGCTACACCTTC | CASGGEGNGYTF
TRBD1 | TRBJ2-7 | TRBV7-2 | NA | TGTGCCAGCAGCTTAGCGAGGGGGCCCGGCGAGCAGTACTTC | CASSLARGPGEQYF
NA | TRBJ2-1 | TRBV13 | NA | TGTGCCAGCAGCTTAGGCCTGAGGGGGGAGCAGTTCTTC | CASSLGLRGEQFF
TRBD1 | TRBJ1-2 | TRBV29-1 | NA | TGCAGCGTTGAGAGTCGGTCGGGACAGGGCTATGGCTACACCTTC | CSVESRSGQGYGYTF
TRBD1 | TRBJ1-1 | TRBV5-1 | once | TGCGCCAGCAGCGGGGGACAGGGTCCGAACACTGAAGCTTTCTTT | CASSGGQGPNTEAFF
NA | TRBJ1-2 | TRBV27 | NA | TGTGCCAGCAGTGCGGTCGGGGGGCGGTATGGCTACACCTTC | CASSAVGGRYGYTF